Shown below are 8 T cell receptor beta chains from a single sample sequenced in a study of blood T cell repertoires in COVID-19. Clones were sequenced by immunoSEQ multiplex PCR, and TCRdb holds only the in-frame ones, with some missing. This repertoire shows 140,000 or so clones, 75% to 90% found once; its top ten account for 8% to 11%. Sequenced input: peripheral blood. These TCRs come from a man aged 55 to 70 with active or convalescent COVID-19.

The table lists this clone with a count of one. This rearrangement joins TRBV11-2 to TRBJ1-4; D ambiguous. Per germline, CDR1 SGHAT and CDR2 FQNNGV. This CDR3 is 15 amino acids long. V lost 1 base and J lost 8, with 14 bases in between. Written as DNA, the CDR3 is TGTGCCAGCAGCTTAGGGATACCGCGGTTGGAAAAACTGTTTTTT. Amino acid sequence: CASSLGIPRLEKLFF.

The rearrangement uses TRBV6-5 and TRBJ2-3, with D possibly TRBD2 on 5 matching bases. The V gene's germline CDR1 is MNHEY and CDR2 SVGAGI. Trimming took off 6 bases at V and 7 bases at J, with 17 bases between the two ends. The CDR3 has 14 residues. DNA of the CDR3: TGTGCCAGCAGCCCATCTAGGGCGGACTATACGCAGTATTTT. Amino acids: CASSPSRADYTQYF.

The chain is built from TRBV6-2 or TRBV6-3 and TRBJ1-5; 8 bases agree with TRBD1. The CDR3 length is 15 residues. The J segment lost 1 base and the V segment lost 5 bases, leaving 4 bases of the junction unmatched. Germline V gene data show CDR1 as MNHEY and CDR2 as SVGEGT. CDR3 nucleotides: TGTGCCAGCAGTAAGAGGACAGGGAGCAATCAGCCCCAGCATTTT. Protein sequence: CASSKRTGSNQPQHF.

V usage is TRBV27 and J usage is TRBJ1-4; D remains unclear. The germline CDR1 and CDR2 sequences are MNHEY and SMNVEV (reference sequence). Trimming cost V 3 bases and J 7 bases, with 12 bases left between them. The CDR3 is made up of 14 amino acids. The CDR3 protein is CASSLVARGEKLFF. CDR3 DNA: TGTGCCAGCAGTTTGGTGGCTCGTGGTGAAAAACTGTTTTTT.

The chain combines TRBV18 with TRBJ2-1; 9 bases align to TRBD1. V was clipped by 3 bases and J by 8 bases; unmatched bases: 2. CDR1 and CDR2 from the germline V gene are KGHSH and LQKENI. The CDR3 sequence is 13 residues long. The DNA for the CDR3 is TGTGCCAGCTCACCGGGACAGGGCGATGAGCAGTTCTTC. Protein sequence: CASSPGQGDEQFF.

The chain recombines TRBV5-4 with TRBJ2-3, with a tentative D call TRBD2 (6 bases). Deletions cut 7 bases from V and 5 bases from J, with 14 bases between. Germline CDR1 SGHNT, CDR2 YYREEE (reference sequence). This CDR3 spans 13 amino acids. CDR3 DNA: TGTGCCAGCCGGCCGGGGGTAAAAGATACGCAGTATTTT. This sequence encodes CASRPGVKDTQYF.

Concerning this clone itself: This sample also contains other DNA sequences that code for the same CDR3. V gene TRBV3-1 (or the pseudogene TRBV3-2) combines with J gene TRBJ2-7, with a tentative D call TRBD1 (6 bases). V was trimmed by 6 bases and J by 2 bases, leaving 11 bases between them. From germline, CDR1 is LGHDT and CDR2 YNNKEL (reference sequence). The CDR3 is 13 residues long. The CDR3 DNA is TGTGCCAGCAGTCTCAGGGGTACCTACGAGCAGTACTTC. Its translation: CASSLRGTYEQYF.

This chain connects TRBV6-5 to TRBJ1-3; D is possibly TRBD1 (6 bases). The length of the CDR3 is 14 residues. Germline values: CDR1 MNHEY, CDR2 SVGAGI. V shed 2 bases and J shed 2 bases, with 7 bases lying between them. This CDR3 is CASSYGQPGNTIYF. DNA of the CDR3: TGTGCCAGCAGTTACGGACAGCCTGGAAACACCATATATTTT.